This passage covers 29 T cell receptor beta chains from one sample sequenced in a study of siplizumab effects on memory and regulatory T cells. Assay: immunoSEQ multiplex PCR; the TCRdb copy retains only in-frame clones and omits some. The sample holds around 100,000 clones; more than 90% are singletons and the top ten take around 2.6%. Sequencing input: CD4+ T cells sorted from blood. The receptors derive from a human donor in good health. Some clones in this sample may be carry-over from other donors' samples.

The V and J genes are TRBV9 and TRBJ2-1; D tentatively fits TRBD1 or TRBD2 (5 bases each). Germline lookup yields CDR1 SGDLS and CDR2 YYNGEE. The V and J ends lost 1 base and 6 bases respectively, with 11 bases between them. The CDR3 extends over 14 amino acids. The chain's CDR3 is CASSVRDGLNEQFF. CDR3 nucleotides: TGTGCCAGCAGCGTACGGGACGGTCTCAATGAGCAGTTCTTC.

This clone was recorded once. This rearrangement joins TRBV19 to TRBJ2-3; 10 bases are a match to TRBD2. This CDR3 has 16 amino acids. The ends lost 6 bases at V and 10 bases at J; junction bases unmatched: 16. Germline V gives CDR1 LNHDA, CDR2 SQIVND (reference sequence). CDR3: CASRPPASGSVSAQYF. For the CDR3, the DNA is TGTGCCAGTAGACCCCCAGCTAGCGGGAGTGTCTCGGCGCAGTATTTT.

This chain links TRBV6-1 with TRBJ2-1; 14 positions match TRBD2. V shed 2 bases and J 6 bases; nucleotides not matched to a gene: 3. The length of the CDR3 is 16 residues. Looked up from germline, CDR1 is MNHNS and CDR2 is SASEGT. CDR3 region: CASSELGTSGSNEQFF. In nucleotides, the CDR3 is TGTGCCAGCAGTGAACTTGGGACTAGCGGGAGCAATGAGCAGTTCTTC.

The chain couples TRBV7-8 to TRBJ1-1; 9 nucleotides agree with TRBD1. Unmatched junction bases numbered 9, after V lost 6 bases and J lost 4 bases. The germline V gene encodes CDR1 SGHVS and CDR2 FQNEAQ. The CDR3 spans 15 residues. The CDR3 region has the DNA TGTGCCAGCAGGAAAAACCGGGACAGGGCCACTGAAGCTTTCTTT. Protein: CASRKNRDRATEAFF.

The chain recombines TRBV5-8 with TRBJ2-7; 7 nucleotides agree with TRBD1. V dropped 3 bases and J dropped 5; count of bases not matched to a gene: 11. The germline V gene encodes CDR1 SGHTS and CDR2 YDEGEE. The CDR3 covers 15 residues. The CDR3 coding sequence is TGTGCCAGCAGCTCACAGACAGGGAAGTTCCACGAGCAGTACTTC. Protein: CASSSQTGKFHEQYF.

The rearrangement links TRBV4-1 to TRBJ2-3, with 9 bases lining up with TRBD2. This CDR3 contains 15 residues. Germline V CDR1 and CDR2: MGHRA, YSYEKL. V was clipped by 2 bases and J by 9 bases; unmatched bases: 9. The CDR3 reads CASSQFAGGPVTQYF. CDR3 nucleotide sequence: TGCGCCAGCAGCCAATTTGCGGGAGGGCCAGTCACGCAGTATTTT.

The chain employs TRBV6-4 and TRBJ2-1; D is tentatively TRBD1 or TRBD2 (5 bases each). Trimming shortened V by 8 bases and J by 8 bases, and 25 bases separated the two germline ends. Germline V CDR1 and CDR2: MRHNA, SNTAGT. The CDR3 is made up of 16 amino acids. DNA for the CDR3: TGTGCCAGCGGGCCCTCGTTAGCGTCCCCCAGGGATGAGCAGTTCTTC. Translating it yields CASGPSLASPRDEQFF.

The V and J genes are TRBV13 and TRBJ2-7; D unresolved. The CDR3 spans 13 residues. V was trimmed by 0 bases and J by 2 bases, leaving 5 bases between them. Germline V lookup: CDR1 PRHDT, CDR2 FYEKMQ (reference sequence). This chain's CDR3 is CASSLGSTYEQYF. In DNA, the CDR3 is TGTGCCAGCAGCTTAGGCAGTACCTACGAGCAGTACTTC.

The genes are TRBV2 and TRBJ1-2; tentative D call: TRBD1 (6 bases). Germline assignment: CDR1 SNHLY and CDR2 FYNNEI. This CDR3 spans 15 amino acids. Trimming stripped 6 bases from V and 2 bases from J, with 16 bases between. CDR3 sequence: CASRLWTVGNYGYTF. DNA for the CDR3: TGTGCCAGCAGGCTATGGACAGTTGGAAACTATGGCTACACCTTC.

The chain joins TRBV2 to TRBJ1-2; 9 nucleotides line up with TRBD1. CDR1 and CDR2 from the germline V gene are SNHLY and FYNNEI. V lost 10 bases, J lost 8 bases, and 11 bases stayed unmatched. This CDR3 has 13 amino acids. The CDR3 loop is CATKPQGAHGYTF. The CDR3 bases are TGTGCCACCAAGCCACAGGGGGCCCACGGCTACACCTTC.

The chain employs TRBV28 and TRBJ2-1; 8 bases map to TRBD1. Germline values: CDR1 MDHEN, CDR2 SYDVKM. The CDR3 covers 16 residues. Trimming cost V 6 bases and J 7 bases; bases outside gene matches: 14. For the CDR3, the DNA is TGTGCCAGCAGCCGCGGAGACAGGGGATCCTGGAATGAGCAGTTCTTC. This sequence encodes CASSRGDRGSWNEQFF.

V usage is TRBV7-9 and J usage is TRBJ2-7, with 13 positions matching TRBD2. The CDR3 loop spans 17 amino acids. CDR1 is SEHNR and CDR2 is FQNEAQ in the germline V gene (reference sequence). V lost 2 bases, J lost 4 bases, and 8 bases stayed unmatched. CDR3 region: CASSLKGSTSGGYEQYF. The CDR3, as DNA: TGTGCCAGCAGCTTAAAGGGATCGACTAGCGGGGGGTACGAGCAGTACTTC.

The rearrangement joins TRBV5-6 to TRBJ2-7; no reliable D call. Looked up from germline, CDR1 is SGHDT and CDR2 is YYEEEE. V gave up 1 base and J gave up 1 base, with 3 bases separating them. The CDR3 is 12 amino acids. In DNA, the CDR3 is TGTGCCAGCAGCTTGAGTTCCTACGAGCAGTACTTC. Encoded protein: CASSLSSYEQYF.

This chain connects TRBV5-6 to TRBJ2-2; 9 bases align to TRBD1. CDR1 is SGHDT and CDR2 is YYEEEE in the germline V gene. The CDR3 consists of 15 residues. The J segment lost 2 bases and the V segment lost 3 bases, leaving 2 bases of the junction unmatched. In DNA, the CDR3 is TGTGCCAGCAGCTCGGGACAGGGAAACACCGGGGAGCTGTTTTTT. Residues: CASSSGQGNTGELFF.

The chain links TRBV5-4 to TRBJ1-3; D uncertain. The CDR3 spans 15 residues. CDR1 and CDR2 (germline): SGHNT, YYREEE (reference sequence). Trimming pared 1 base from V and 0 bases from J, leaving 8 bases between. CDR3 nucleotides: TGTGCCAGCAGCTTGCCCACCGGCTCTGGAAACACCATATATTTT. Protein product: CASSLPTGSGNTIYF.

The chain recombines TRBV4-2 with TRBJ2-7; TRBD2 matches 10 bases. Germline V gene lookup returns CDR1 LGHNA and CDR2 YNFKEQ. This CDR3 spans 16 amino acids. V gave up 0 bases and J gave up 3 bases; unmatched junction bases: 5. The CDR3 reads CASSQDQASGSYEQYF. The CDR3, as DNA: TGTGCCAGCAGCCAAGATCAGGCTAGCGGGAGCTACGAGCAGTACTTC.

This chain links TRBV11-3 with TRBJ2-3; the D gene is possibly TRBD1 (6 bases). Trimming shortened V by 4 bases and J by 0 bases, and 11 bases separated the two germline ends. Germline assignment: CDR1 SGHNT and CDR2 YENEEA. This CDR3 comprises 15 residues. The CDR3 bases are TGTGCCAGCAGCTCCGAGACAGGTAGCACAGATACGCAGTATTTT. Translated: CASSSETGSTDTQYF.

This clone was seen a single time. The genes are TRBV7-3 and TRBJ2-5, with a tentative D call TRBD2 (7 bases). This CDR3 region has 16 residues. V lost 4 bases to trimming and J lost 2 bases, with 17 bases between them. Germline V gives CDR1 SGHTA, CDR2 FQGTGA. The CDR3 loop reads CASSSKAGRGQETQYF. As DNA, the CDR3 is TGTGCCAGCAGCTCCAAGGCAGGGAGGGGGCAAGAGACCCAGTACTTC.

The chain recombines TRBV6-1 with TRBJ2-7; 12 bases map to TRBD2. The CDR3 length is 14 residues. The V and J ends lost 5 bases and 6 bases, in that order; junction bases with no gene match: 5. CDR1 MNHNS and CDR2 SASEGT come from the germline V gene. CDR3 sequence: CASSRGLAGSEQYF. The CDR3 DNA is TGTGCCAGCAGTCGCGGACTAGCGGGAAGCGAGCAGTACTTC.

The V call is TRBV2, the J call TRBJ1-5, with D maybe TRBD1 (5 bases). CDR3 length equals 15 residues. V lost 6 bases to trimming and J lost 0 bases, with 12 bases between them. Germline CDR1 SNHLY, CDR2 FYNNEI. CDR3 sequence (DNA): TGTGCCAGCAGACCCGACAGAAATAGCAATCAGCCCCAGCATTTT. This codes for CASRPDRNSNQPQHF.

This sequence joins TRBV30 and TRBJ2-7, with D uncertain. CDR3 size: 14 residues. Germline CDR1 reads GTSNPN; CDR2 reads SVGIG (reference sequence). V dropped 3 bases and J dropped 6 bases, with 18 bases sitting between them. The CDR3 reads CAWRGQARWSEQYF. The CDR3 DNA reads as TGTGCCTGGAGAGGGCAGGCCCGGTGGTCCGAGCAGTACTTC.

This clone is a singleton in its sample. This chain joins TRBV12-1 and TRBJ2-2; the table's D call TRBD2 went unverified against the DNA. TRBV12-1 is listed as a pseudogene. The CDR3 is made up of 15 amino acids. CDR3: CARFRKRGNTGELFF. CDR3 bases: TGTGCCAGATTCAGAAAGCGGGGGAACACCGGGGAGCTGTTTTTT.

The chain is built from TRBV4-1 and TRBJ1-3; the match to TRBD1 covers 9 bases. V lost 2 bases and J lost 2; bases outside the gene matches: 10. This CDR3 comprises 18 residues. Germline V gene sequence: CDR1 MGHRA, CDR2 YSYEKL. CDR3 coding DNA: TGCGCCAGCAGCCAAAAAAACCCCGGGACAGGGACTGGAAACACCATATATTTT. Its translation: CASSQKNPGTGTGNTIYF.

The V gene is TRBV28, the J gene TRBJ1-2; D is uncertain. Trimming pared 5 bases from V and 4 bases from J, leaving 17 bases between. The CDR3 has 15 amino acids. The V gene's germline CDR1 is MDHEN and CDR2 SYDVKM. In DNA form, the CDR3 reads TGTGCCAGCAGTGATCCGGGGTCGCGGAGCTATGGCTACACCTTC. This encodes CASSDPGSRSYGYTF.

The chain links TRBV6-5 to TRBJ2-5; D may be TRBD1 or TRBD2 (5 bases each). The CDR3 consists of 15 residues. V was trimmed by 6 bases and J by 3 bases, leaving 17 bases between them. Germline CDR1 MNHEY, CDR2 SVGAGI. The chain's CDR3 is CASRALGRVEETQYF. CDR3 sequence (DNA): TGTGCCAGCAGGGCCCTGGGGCGGGTGGAAGAGACCCAGTACTTC.

This rearrangement joins TRBV29-1 to TRBJ1-1, with D perhaps matching TRBD1 (6 bases). V was trimmed by 7 bases and J by 9 bases, leaving 15 bases between them. CDR1 is SQVTM and CDR2 is ANQGSEA in the germline V gene. This CDR3 has 11 residues. CDR3 bases: TGCAGCGCGGGGGGGCGCCATCAAGCTTTCTTT. It specifies CSAGGRHQAFF.

The chain links TRBV5-1 to TRBJ2-1; 8 bases align to TRBD1. V dropped 1 base and J dropped 10; count of bases not matched to a gene: 1. The CDR3 spans 12 residues. In germline, CDR1 is SGHRS, CDR2 YFSETQ. The CDR3 DNA reads TGCGCCAGCAGCTTGAGGACAGGGGAGCAGTTCTTC. It yields the protein CASSLRTGEQFF.

CDR3 nucleotides: TGTGCCAGCAGTTTAAGCGGGAGGGACTCCTACGAGCAGTACTTC. Its translation is CASSLSGRDSYEQYF. The chain uses TRBV27 and TRBJ2-7; 10 bases map to TRBD2. The ends lost 2 bases at V and 0 bases at J; junction bases unmatched: 1. CDR3 length equals 15 residues. Germline loops: CDR1 MNHEY, CDR2 SMNVEV (reference sequence).

The chain's CDR3 is CAISESNLGAGNQPQHF. Written as DNA, the CDR3 is TGTGCCATCAGTGAGTCGAATCTGGGGGCTGGCAATCAGCCCCAGCATTTT. The V and J genes are TRBV10-3 and TRBJ1-5; tentatively, D is TRBD1 (6 bases). The CDR3 spans 17 residues. Trimming removed 0 bases from V and 2 bases from J, with 14 bases in between. Germline V gives CDR1 ENHRY, CDR2 SYGVKD.